The rows below give T cell receptor beta chains drawn from one sample of a study of human T cells and chemical hapten exposure. TCRdb passed the RACE reads through MiXCR, listing each CDR3 protein once. The table lists more than 70,000 distinct CDR3 sequences, 12% of them singletons. The specimen comprised whole blood, sampled in connection with sensitization to the hapten diphenylcyclopropenone (DPC). The receptor set was obtained from a woman aged 55-70 years with alopecia areata. Some clones in this sample may be carry-over from other donors' samples. Both conserved end residues are part of each CDR3.

>TRBV20-1
CSAQGGAQPQHF
>TRBV11-2
CASSSRTPRAYEQYF
>TRBV6-5
CASSYSNGAYGYTF
>TRBV10-1
CASSSEINEQFF
>TRBV18
CASSPSSTSGGNEQFF
>TRBV20-1
CSAGGRGSYGYTF
>TRBV11-1
CASSSQGNEKLFF
>TRBV10-3
CAISENRDYGYTF
>TRBV28
CASIQQGFYGYTF
>TRBV11-2
CASSFGGEYEQYF
>TRBV14
CASSQYSYNEQFF
>TRBV20-1
CSASVGSRAQYF
>TRBV10-3
CATGRELGVDTQYF
>TRBV5-1
CASSSAPITGELFF
>TRBV4-2
CASSQDGQGYSNQPQHF
>TRBV9
CASSPTPYNEQFF
>TRBV5-1
CASSLGAKNSPLHF
>TRBV6-1
CASSDLQGNQPQHF
>TRBV29-1
CSVAGGDNEQFF
>TRBV10-2
CASSEWISNQPQHF
>TRBV3-1
CASSQDYQVTIYF
>TRBV25-1
CASSELGAGPRRNTEAFF
>TRBV6-1
CASSDLGRGETQYF
>TRBV10-3
CAISAFGDGKNIQYF
>TRBV20-1
CSASLGSPLHF
>TRBV30
CARASSGANVLTF
>TRBV7-6
CASSLRLAGPLRTDTQYF
>TRBV7-2
CASSPDRAVGSPLHF
>TRBV9
CASSVEGTGELFF
>TRBV5-1
CASSLASSGAGEQYF
>TRBV20-1
CSARASADQPQHF